Listed below are T cell receptor beta chains from one sample, sequenced in a study of cytomegalovirus exposure and HLA in healthy donors. Assay: immunoSEQ multiplex PCR; the TCRdb copy retains only in-frame clones and omits some. The profile covers 130,000 to 150,000 clones, with roughly 76% appearing a single time and 13% to 15% taken by the ten largest. The sequencing sample was made of PBMCs. Receptor source: a human donor in good health. Both conserved end residues are trimmed from each CDR3. Each record gives: D gene, V gene, J gene, CDR3 protein. The D gene is left open where the match is weak.

TRBD1	TRBV6-6	TRBJ1-5	ASTIDRVGNQPQH
TRBD1	TRBV28	TRBJ1-4	ASSLAPGQGAREDEKLF
NA	TRBV7-9	TRBJ2-2	ASSPIFSGAGELF
NA	TRBV2	TRBJ1-5	ASSESGNQPQH
NA	TRBV6-1	TRBJ1-2	ASSLRGGIYT
TRBD2	TRBV27	TRBJ2-3	ASSSLAGVGTDTQY
NA	TRBV14	TRBJ2-3	ASSQWGGASDTQY
TRBD1	TRBV2	TRBJ1-1	ASSEGTGLTEAF
NA	TRBV5-1	TRBJ1-5	ASSLVPGDQPQH
NA	TRBV5-1	TRBJ2-7	ASSLEWGLGVYEQY
NA	TRBV21-1	TRBJ1-2	ASSKDAGRARGNYGYT
TRBD2	TRBV11-2	TRBJ2-5	ASSLGLAGGQETQY
NA	TRBV28	TRBJ1-2	ASSSSYGYT
TRBD1	TRBV7-9	TRBJ1-2	ASSTTGTGDGYT
TRBD2	TRBV4-2	TRBJ2-3	ASGSTLAGGPTDTQY
NA	TRBV27	TRBJ2-7	ASSLSRGSYEQY
NA	TRBV28	TRBJ2-7	ASSLGAGPTVPTYEQY
NA	TRBV5-1	TRBJ1-2	ASSRSRVDGYT
TRBD1	TRBV19	TRBJ1-2	ASTILGTADGYT
NA	TRBV7-3	TRBJ2-7	ASSLEGLGDYEQY
NA	TRBV9	TRBJ1-3	ASSPDILSGNTIY
TRBD1	TRBV5-4	TRBJ2-7	ASSLIDRDREQY
TRBD1	TRBV7-7	TRBJ2-7	ASSPGQGRNEQY
TRBD2	TRBV28	TRBJ2-3	APLGLAGDTQY